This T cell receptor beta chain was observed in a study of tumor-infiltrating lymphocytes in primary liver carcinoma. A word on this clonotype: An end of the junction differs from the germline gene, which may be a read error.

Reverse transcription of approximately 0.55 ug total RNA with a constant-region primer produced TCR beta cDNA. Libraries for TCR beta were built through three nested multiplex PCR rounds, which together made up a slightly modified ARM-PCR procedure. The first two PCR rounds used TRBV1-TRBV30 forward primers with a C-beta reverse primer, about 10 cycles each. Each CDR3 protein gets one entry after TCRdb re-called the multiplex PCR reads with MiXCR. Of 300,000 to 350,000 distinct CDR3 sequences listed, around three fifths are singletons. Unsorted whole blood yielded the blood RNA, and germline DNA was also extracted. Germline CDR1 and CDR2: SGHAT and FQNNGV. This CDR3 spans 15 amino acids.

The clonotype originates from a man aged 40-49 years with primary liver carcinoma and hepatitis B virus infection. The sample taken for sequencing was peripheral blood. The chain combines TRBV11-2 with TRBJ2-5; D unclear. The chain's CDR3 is CASSLEMATQETQYF. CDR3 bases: TGTGCCAGCAGCTTAGAGATGGCCACCCAAGAGACCCAATACTTC. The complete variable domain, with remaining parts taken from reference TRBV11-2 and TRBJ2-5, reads EAGVAQSPRYKIIEKRQSVAFWCNPISGHATLYWYQQILGQGPKLLIQFQNNGVVDDSQLPKDRFSAERLKGVDSTLKIQPAKLEDSAVYLCASSLEMATQETQYFGPGTRLLVL.